Following are 29 T cell receptor beta chains from one sample sequenced in a study of cytomegalovirus exposure and HLA in healthy donors. The PCR used 60 Vbeta and 13 Jbeta primers. Repertoires were generated with immunoSEQ multiplex PCR, while TCRdb's copy carries only in-frame clones and drops some. This table has 100,000 to 150,000 clones, approximately 81% appearing once. Source material: PBMCs. These receptors originate from a male donor in good health and CMV-seronegative.

V is TRBV6-4 and J is TRBJ2-1; 9 bases align to TRBD2. In germline, CDR1 is MRHNA, CDR2 SNTAGT. V shed 9 bases, J shed 1 base, and the junction held 4 bases outside the gene matches. The CDR3 is 14 residues long. The CDR3 here is CARVTSGSYNEQFF. As DNA, the CDR3 is TGTGCCAGAGTGACTAGCGGATCCTACAATGAGCAGTTCTTC.

This clone showed up just a few times. The rearrangement uses TRBV5-1 and TRBJ2-5, with D possibly being TRBD1 (5 bases). The CDR3 spans 12 residues. With 6 bases removed from V and 5 bases from J, the gap between germline ends came to 11 bases. The germline gives CDR1 SGHRS, CDR2 YFSETQ. The CDR3 protein is CASKGVVETQYF. The CDR3 DNA follows: TGCGCCAGCAAAGGGGTTGTGGAGACCCAGTACTTC.

The V call is TRBV7-8, the J call TRBJ1-5; D ambiguous. V gave up 1 base and J gave up 4 bases, with 11 bases separating them. This CDR3 has 15 amino acids. Germline-derived CDR1 and CDR2 are SGHVS and FQNEAQ. The CDR3: CASSLDGNSNQPQHF. CDR3 DNA sequence: TGTGCCAGCAGCTTAGATGGCAATTCAAATCAGCCCCAGCATTTT.

The rearrangement links TRBV7-6 to TRBJ2-2, with D possibly TRBD1 on 6 matching bases. CDR1 SGHVS and CDR2 FNYEAQ come from the germline V gene. The CDR3 is made up of 15 amino acids. Between the trimmed V and J ends, which lost 3 bases and 3 bases, there was a span of 11 bases. The CDR3, as DNA: TGTGCCAGCAGCTTTGCAACAGGGCACACCGGGGAGCTGTTTTTT. It codes for CASSFATGHTGELFF.

The chain employs TRBV6-1 and TRBJ2-3, with 7 bases aligning to TRBD2. Per the germline V gene, CDR1 is MNHNS and CDR2 is SASEGT. The CDR3 contains 16 residues. With V trimmed by 3 bases and J by 0 bases, 6 bases remained unmatched. CDR3 residues: CASSDLGGKSTDTQYF. The CDR3 nucleotides are TGTGCCAGCAGTGACCTCGGGGGGAAGAGCACAGATACGCAGTATTTT.

The V and J genes are TRBV19 and TRBJ1-2; possible D gene TRBD1, 5 bases. This CDR3 has 14 amino acids. V was pared by 6 bases and J by 4 bases, with 15 bases between. Germline-derived CDR1 and CDR2 are LNHDA and SQIVND (reference sequence). The CDR3 loop reads CASRGLTRGYGYTF. The CDR3 region has the DNA TGTGCCAGTAGGGGACTCACACGCGGCTATGGCTACACCTTC.

The chain combines TRBV7-9 with TRBJ2-3; 9 positions match TRBD1. In germline, CDR1 is SEHNR, CDR2 FQNEAQ (reference sequence). With 5 bases clipped from V and 2 bases from J, the junction kept 8 bases outside the gene matches. The CDR3 loop spans 16 amino acids. CDR3: CASSGGTGWNTDTQYF. CDR3 coding DNA: TGTGCCAGCAGCGGAGGGACAGGGTGGAACACAGATACGCAGTATTTT.

V usage is TRBV18 and J usage is TRBJ1-1; TRBD1 matches at 7 bases. The CDR3 has 13 amino acids. V was pared by 6 bases and J by 1 base, with 2 bases of the junction left unmatched. Germline V gene data show CDR1 as KGHSH and CDR2 as LQKENI. The CDR3 here is CASSGTANTEAFF. Here the CDR3 DNA reads TGTGCCAGCTCCGGGACAGCGAACACTGAAGCTTTCTTT. Drawing the rest from reference TRBV18 and TRBJ1-1, the complete variable domain is NAGVMQNPRHLVRRRGQEARLRCSPMKGHSHVYWYRQLPEEGLKFMVYLQKENIIDESGMPKERFSAEFPKEGPSILRIQQVVRGDSAAYFCASSGTANTEAFFGQGTRLTVV.

A word on this clone: This specimen includes other DNA sequences encoding the same CDR3. The CDR3 nucleotides read TGTGCCAGCAGTCCTTCTTTCCCCGGGGGGCATTCCTACGAGCAGTACTTC. Translation gives CASSPSFPGGHSYEQYF. The V gene is TRBV28, the J gene TRBJ2-7; maybe TRBD2 (7 bases). Between the trimmed V and J ends, which lost 5 bases and 1 base, there was a span of 21 bases. Looked up from germline, CDR1 is MDHEN and CDR2 is SYDVKM. The length of the CDR3 is 17 residues. Filled out from reference TRBV28 and TRBJ2-7, the complete variable domain reads DVKVTQSSRYLVKRTGEKVFLECVQDMDHENMFWYRQDPGLGLRLIYFSYDVKMKEKGDIPEGYSVSREKKERFSLILESASTNQTSMYLCASSPSFPGGHSYEQYFGPGTRLTVT.

V gene TRBV28 combines with J gene TRBJ2-7, with 7 nucleotides matching TRBD1. Germline assignment: CDR1 MDHEN and CDR2 SYDVKM. There are 13 residues in the CDR3. V gave up 6 bases and J gave up 6 bases; unmatched junction bases: 8. This CDR3 is CASRGGRGVEQYF. CDR3 in DNA: TGTGCCAGCAGAGGGGGCAGGGGAGTCGAGCAGTACTTC.

This chain connects TRBV5-1 to TRBJ1-1; possible D gene TRBD1, 6 bases. The CDR3 is 14 amino acids. CDR1 and CDR2 from the germline V gene are SGHRS and YFSETQ. The V and J ends lost 4 bases and 5 bases respectively, with 15 bases between them. The CDR3 loop reads CASSLSVQGTEAFF. CDR3 DNA sequence: TGCGCCAGCAGCCTTAGTGTACAGGGTACTGAAGCTTTCTTT.

The gene calls are TRBV30 and TRBJ1-1; D perhaps matches TRBD1 (5 bases). Looked up from germline, CDR1 is GTSNPN and CDR2 is SVGIG (reference sequence). The ends were cut back, 5 bases at V and 3 bases at J, with 13 bases in the middle. This CDR3 region has 13 residues. The CDR3: CAWADSLDTEAFF. The CDR3 nucleotides read TGTGCCTGGGCCGACAGTCTGGACACTGAAGCTTTCTTT.

There are a few counts of this clone. V is TRBV25-1 and J is TRBJ1-1; a possible D gene is TRBD1 (5 bases). Trimming removed 1 base from V and 7 bases from J, with 13 bases in between. CDR1 MGHDK and CDR2 SYGVNS come from the germline V gene. The CDR3 extends over 14 amino acids. CDR3 amino acids: CASSESSGLVEAFF. In nucleotides, the CDR3 is TGTGCCAGCAGTGAATCTTCAGGGTTGGTTGAAGCTTTCTTT.

This clone has more than one count but fewer than ten. This chain uses TRBV2 with TRBJ1-2, with D maybe TRBD1 (5 bases). CDR3 length equals 11 residues. Trimming removed 6 bases at V and 8 bases at J, with 10 bases between. Germline CDR1 and CDR2: SNHLY and FYNNEI. CDR3 residues: CASRDQGGYTF. DNA of the CDR3: TGTGCCAGCAGGGACCAGGGAGGCTACACCTTC.

The chain recombines TRBV2 with TRBJ2-5, with a tentative D call TRBD1 (6 bases). The CDR3 covers 14 residues. Looked up from germline, CDR1 is SNHLY and CDR2 is FYNNEI. Trimming left V 2 bases short and J 3 bases short, with 10 bases between. CDR3 DNA: TGTGCCAGCAGTGAACACAGGGTAGAAGAGACCCAGTACTTC. Translated, it gives CASSEHRVEETQYF.

This clone appeared a few times. The chain is built from TRBV7-3 and TRBJ2-1; TRBD2 is a possible D gene (6 bases). Germline-derived CDR1 and CDR2 are SGHTA and FQGTGA. This CDR3 spans 17 amino acids. The V and J ends lost 2 bases and 0 bases respectively, with 14 bases between them. This chain's CDR3 is CASSLGAGPSSYNEQFF. CDR3 nucleotides: TGTGCCAGCAGCTTAGGGGCGGGGCCCAGCTCCTACAATGAGCAGTTCTTC.

V usage is TRBV28 and J usage is TRBJ2-5, with 7 bases identical to TRBD2. Per germline, CDR1 MDHEN and CDR2 SYDVKM. The V gene end was trimmed by 6 bases and the J gene end by 9 bases; junction bases not matched to a gene: 7. This CDR3 has 12 amino acids. The CDR3 DNA reads TGTGCCAGCAGCGGGAGGCTTTCGGCCCAGTACTTC. Its translation: CASSGRLSAQYF.

This chain joins TRBV20-1 and TRBJ2-2, with D possibly being TRBD1 (6 bases). The germline V gene has CDR1 DFQATT and CDR2 SNEGSKA (reference sequence). The germline V and J ends were trimmed by 6 bases and 6 bases, with 8 bases remaining between them. The CDR3 runs 11 residues. The CDR3 bases are TGCAGTGCGGGGGCGCCCGGGGAGCTGTTTTTT. It codes for CSAGAPGELFF.

The rearrangement joins TRBV7-8 to TRBJ1-1, with 11 bases lining up with TRBD1. Germline V gene sequence: CDR1 SGHVS, CDR2 FQNEAQ. Germline trimming cut 1 base from V and 5 bases from J; bases unmatched to any gene: 3. The CDR3 has 15 residues. The CDR3 loop reads CASSLVDRGRTEAFF. In nucleotides, the CDR3 is TGTGCCAGCAGCTTAGTGGACAGGGGGCGAACTGAAGCTTTCTTT.

The rearrangement joins TRBV13 to TRBJ1-1; the D gene is possibly TRBD1 (6 bases). The V end was cut by 5 bases, the J end by 4 bases, with 17 bases between. Germline V CDR1 and CDR2: PRHDT, FYEKMQ (reference sequence). The CDR3 is 15 residues long. This chain's CDR3 is CASSPGGGGVTEAFF. The CDR3 DNA follows: TGTGCCAGCAGCCCGGGAGGGGGAGGGGTCACTGAAGCTTTCTTT. The full variable domain, its missing parts supplied by reference TRBV13 and TRBJ1-1, is AAGVIQSPRHLIKEKRETATLKCYPIPRHDTVYWYQQGPGQDPQFLISFYEKMQSDKGSIPDRFSAQQFSDYHSELNMSSLELGDSALYFCASSPGGGGVTEAFFGQGTRLTVV.

This sequence joins TRBV7-2 and TRBJ2-5; 14 positions match TRBD2. Germline CDR1 is SGHTA and CDR2 is FQGNSA. CDR3 length: 16 amino acids. J was trimmed by 7 bases and V by 1 base; bases with no gene match: 5. The CDR3 loop reads CASSLGTSGGMGTQYF. As DNA, the CDR3 is TGTGCCAGCAGCTTAGGGACTAGCGGGGGGATGGGGACCCAGTACTTC.

V and J are TRBV4-3 and TRBJ1-2; D is possibly TRBD1 (5 bases). The CDR3 length is 15 residues. V gave up 5 bases and J gave up 3 bases, with 16 bases separating them. CDR1 is LGHNA and CDR2 is YSLEER in the germline V gene. The CDR3 protein is CASSESGGVDYGYTF. The CDR3 DNA follows: TGCGCCAGCAGCGAATCGGGGGGAGTAGACTATGGCTACACCTTC.

The chain carries TRBV6-1 and TRBJ2-5; 9 bases are a match to TRBD2. The germline V gene has CDR1 MNHNS and CDR2 SASEGT. This CDR3 spans 15 amino acids. The trim removed 5 bases at V and 1 base at J, leaving 5 bases unmatched. CDR3 sequence reads: CASSNQAGGQETQYF. The CDR3 DNA is TGTGCCAGCAGTAATCAAGCGGGGGGCCAAGAGACCCAGTACTTC.

The chain employs TRBV29-1 and TRBJ1-2; 7 nucleotides match TRBD1. CDR1 is SQVTM and CDR2 is ANQGSEA in the germline V gene. The ends lost 4 bases at V and 2 bases at J; junction bases unmatched: 7. CDR3 size: 14 residues. The CDR3 reads CSVATGTVNYGYTF. The CDR3, as DNA: TGCAGCGTTGCAACCGGGACAGTAAACTATGGCTACACCTTC.

The gene calls are TRBV5-1 and TRBJ1-1; no definite D call. The CDR3 has 13 amino acids. From germline, CDR1 is SGHRS and CDR2 YFSETQ. Trimming stripped 4 bases from V and 0 bases from J, with 7 bases between. The CDR3 is CASSPNLNTEAFF. The CDR3 DNA is TGCGCCAGCAGCCCCAATCTGAACACTGAAGCTTTCTTT.

CDR3 region: CASRLAGVSDTQYF. The DNA for the CDR3 is TGTGCCAGCAGATTAGCGGGAGTATCAGATACGCAGTATTTT. The rearrangement uses TRBV27 and TRBJ2-3; TRBD2 aligns across 9 bases. This CDR3 is 14 amino acids long. Germline CDR1 and CDR2: MNHEY and SMNVEV (reference sequence). Trimming at V came to 6 bases and at J to 4 bases, leaving 5 bases not matched to a gene.

This clone was observed a few times. The rearrangement joins TRBV30 to TRBJ2-7; D might be TRBD1 (6 bases). The V gene lost 2 bases and the J gene lost 4 bases, with 15 bases spanning the gap. The CDR3 spans 14 residues. The V gene's germline CDR1 is GTSNPN and CDR2 SVGIG (reference sequence). CDR3 in amino acids: CAWSPSTGKYEQYF. Here the CDR3 DNA reads TGTGCCTGGAGTCCCTCTACAGGGAAGTACGAGCAGTACTTC. Together with reference TRBV30 and TRBJ2-7, the CDR3 gives the full variable domain: SQTIHQWPATLVQPVGSPLSLECTVEGTSNPNLYWYRQAAGRGLQLLFYSVGIGQISSEVPQNLSASRPQDRQFILSSKKLLLSDSGFYLCAWSPSTGKYEQYFGPGTRLTVT.

The chain uses TRBV9 and TRBJ2-6, with unresolved D. Germline CDR1 reads SGDLS; CDR2 reads YYNGEE. V lost 0 bases to trimming and J lost 0 bases, with 10 bases between them. This CDR3 contains 17 residues. The CDR3 loop is CASSVGPSSSGANVLTF. CDR3 bases: TGTGCCAGCAGCGTAGGCCCGTCCAGCTCTGGGGCCAACGTCCTGACTTTC.

A few counts support this clone. V is TRBV5-4 and J is TRBJ2-5; TRBD2 aligns across 11 bases. V gave up 0 bases and J gave up 7 bases; unmatched junction bases: 5. Looked up from germline, CDR1 is SGHNT and CDR2 is YYREEE (reference sequence). This CDR3 spans 15 amino acids. The CDR3 sequence is CASSLASGGPGTQYF. CDR3 sequence (DNA): TGTGCCAGCAGCTTGGCTAGCGGGGGGCCGGGGACCCAGTACTTC.